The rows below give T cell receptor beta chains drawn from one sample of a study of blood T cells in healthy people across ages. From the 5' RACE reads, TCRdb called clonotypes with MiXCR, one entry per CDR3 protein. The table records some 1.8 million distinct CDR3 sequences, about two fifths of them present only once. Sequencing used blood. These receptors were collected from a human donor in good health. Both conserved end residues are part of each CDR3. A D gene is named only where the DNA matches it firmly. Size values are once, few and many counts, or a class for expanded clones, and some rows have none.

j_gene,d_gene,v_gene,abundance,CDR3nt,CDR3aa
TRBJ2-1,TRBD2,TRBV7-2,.,TGTGCCAGCAGCTTACTAGCGGGGGGGCCCGATGAGCAGTTCTTC,CASSLLAGGPDEQFF
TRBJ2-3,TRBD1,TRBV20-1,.,TGCAGTGCTGGATCGACAGGGTCCCAAGATACGCAGTATTTT,CSAGSTGSQDTQYF
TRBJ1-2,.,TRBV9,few,TGTGCCAGCAGCGTAGGGCAGACGGCTGTCTATGGCTACACCTTC,CASSVGQTAVYGYTF
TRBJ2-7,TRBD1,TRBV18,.,TGTGCCAGCTCACCACTTGCGACAGGGAATCTTGGCGAGCAGTACTTC,CASSPLATGNLGEQYF
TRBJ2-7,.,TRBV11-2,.,TGTGCCAGCAGCCCAAGTTGGGGAGAGCAGTACTTC,CASSPSWGEQYF
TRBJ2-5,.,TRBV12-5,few,TGTGCTAGTGGTTTGGTCGCAGGGCAAGAGACCCAGTACTTC,CASGLVAGQETQYF
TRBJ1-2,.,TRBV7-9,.,TGTGCCACAACGTGGGGGGGAGTTGACTATGGCTACACCTTC,CATTWGGVDYGYTF
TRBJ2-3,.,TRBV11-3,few,TGTGCCAGCAGCTTAGGGCCCCAACAGGGCACAGATACGCAGTATTTT,CASSLGPQQGTDTQYF
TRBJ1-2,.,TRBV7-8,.,TGTGCCAGCAGCTTAGCCCGAACAGGCGGGGGGAATGGCTACACCTTC,CASSLARTGGGNGYTF
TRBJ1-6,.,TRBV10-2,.,TGCGCCAGCAGTGAGTCCGGGGAAGGGTACACCCTCCACTTT,CASSESGEGYTLHF
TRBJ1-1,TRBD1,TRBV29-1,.,TGCAGCGTTGAGGCAGGGGGCATCACTGAAGCTTTCTTT,CSVEAGGITEAFF
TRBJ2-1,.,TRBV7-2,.,TGTGCCAGCAGCTTAGCGCTTGGATACATGGGGAATGAGCAGTTCTTC,CASSLALGYMGNEQFF
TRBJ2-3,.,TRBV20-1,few,TGCAGTGCTAGCCCAGGGACCTTCACAGATACGCAGTATTTT,CSASPGTFTDTQYF
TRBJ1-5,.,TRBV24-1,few,TGTGCCACCGGCCTCGATAATCAGCCCCAGCATTTT,CATGLDNQPQHF
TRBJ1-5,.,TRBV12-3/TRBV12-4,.,TGTGCCAGCAGTTTAGGGGGGGGGAGTCAGCCCCAGCATTTT,CASSLGGGSQPQHF
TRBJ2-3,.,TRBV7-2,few,TGTGCCAGCAGCCCCCCCTATGACGGGAGATTATCTAGCACAGATACGCAGTATTTT,CASSPPYDGRLSSTDTQYF
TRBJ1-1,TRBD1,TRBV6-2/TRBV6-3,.,TGTGCCAGCAGTTTCAGGGGGGGGACCAACACTGAAGCTTTCTTT,CASSFRGGTNTEAFF
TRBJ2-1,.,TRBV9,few,TGTGCCAGCAGCGTAGTGGTGGGGGGGGCCAATGAGCAGTTCTTC,CASSVVVGGANEQFF
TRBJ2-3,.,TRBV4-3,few,TGCGCCAGCAGCCATTCCTCTTCAGGCCCCTCGCTAGATACGCAGTATTTT,CASSHSSSGPSLDTQYF
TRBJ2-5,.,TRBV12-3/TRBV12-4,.,TGTGCCAGCAGTTCCCGGGACCCCCTAGAGACCCAGTACTTC,CASSSRDPLETQYF
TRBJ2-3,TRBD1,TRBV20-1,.,TGCAGTGCCCCTGATCCCGGACAGGGGGCCCCAGATACGCAGTATTTT,CSAPDPGQGAPDTQYF
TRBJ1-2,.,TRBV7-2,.,TGTGCCAGCAGCTTAAATGTAGCCACAGCGAACTATGGCTACACCTTC,CASSLNVATANYGYTF
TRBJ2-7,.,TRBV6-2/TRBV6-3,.,TGTGCCAGCAGACCACGGGGCCACTACGAGCAGTACTTC,CASRPRGHYEQYF
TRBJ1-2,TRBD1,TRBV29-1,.,TGCAGCGTTCAGGGGGTAGTAAACTATGGCTATGGCTACACCTTC,CSVQGVVNYGYGYTF
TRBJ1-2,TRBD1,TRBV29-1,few,TGCAGCGTCGGACCGCGACAGGGGACCTATGGCTACACCTTC,CSVGPRQGTYGYTF